This TCR beta chain emerged from a study of blood T cell repertoires in COVID-19. Study in general: Sources were T cells, B-cell-depleted T cells, or PBMCs; the material itself was cDNA or gDNA.

Sequencing was performed with immunoSEQ multiplex PCR; in TCRdb, only in-frame clones are kept and a portion is missing. Among 160,000 or so clones listed, roughly four fifths were seen once. There are 18 residues in the CDR3. The junction had 9 bases not matched to a gene; V was cut back by 4 bases and J by 0 bases. Germline loops: CDR1 SNHLY, CDR2 FYNNEI. This receptor was taken from a human donor in a cohort sampled during active COVID-19. The sample consisted of peripheral blood. This chain links TRBV2 with TRBJ2-4; 10 bases map to TRBD1. CDR3 protein: CASSVLGTGDLAKNIQYF. CDR3 in DNA: TGTGCCAGCAGTGTCCTCGGGACAGGGGATTTAGCCAAAAACATTCAGTACTTC. The complete variable domain, with remaining parts taken from reference TRBV2 and TRBJ2-4, reads EPEVTQTPSHQVTQMGQEVILRCVPISNHLYFYWYRQILGQKVEFLVSFYNNEISEKSEIFDDQFSVERPDGSNFTLKIRSTKLEDSAMYFCASSVLGTGDLAKNIQYFGAGTRLSVL.